The TCR beta chain under discussion was sequenced for a study of blood T cell repertoires in COVID-19 (dated by TCRdb to 2018 to 2021). Describing the broader study: Samples from collaborators originated in the United States, Italy and Spain and spanned both the acute and convalescent phases of COVID-19. Subjects who had been exposed to COVID-19, were actively infected with it, or had recovered from it provided the deeply sampled blood TCRbeta repertoires that made up the dataset. The material from the prospective study consisted of cDNA or gDNA derived from T cells, B-cell-depleted T cells, or PBMCs. The sample metadata nearly always contained a de-identified subject ID, COVID-19 status, age in years and sex. The repertoires were made available in a free public database intended to serve as a resource for research on the immune response to SARS-CoV-2. Samples came from the ongoing ImmuneRACE study (first 160 participants) plus 1,254 subjects from 6 global collaborators. Where HLA class I and class II types were available, the types were taken from metadata supplied by the sample provider, not from assay-based typing.

As concerns this clone: Its cognate antigen has yet to be identified. There are no base qualities to consult, and no much larger clone falls within one base.

At one collaborating source in Seattle, patients were enrolled during active infection and were followed longitudinally through the course of disease. The collaborating institutions used their own protocols to collect whole blood in K2EDTA tubes. For TCRbeta analysis, collaborator samples were shipped as frozen whole blood, as isolated PBMCs, or as DNA extracted from either sample type. Overall study outcomes, separate from this receptor: The amount of clinical and demographic metadata varied by source and participant and was provided uncurated.

The immunoSEQ Assay, a bias-controlled multiplex PCR, was used to amplify TCRbeta CDR3 regions from genomic DNA. Regarding the original processing steps: The number of nucleated cells in each sample was estimated by amplification of reference gene primers within the assay. To quantify the absolute abundance of each unique TCRbeta CDR3 rearrangement, sequence reads were collapsed and filtered. Productive Simpson clonality was computed per sample as the square root of Simpson's diversity index over productive rearrangements. TCRdb obtained this table from immuneACCESS and retained in-frame rearrangements with V and J assigned. These tables miss some clones; where compared with another copy, unresolved V genes account for less than half of the shortfall, and the remainder is unexplained. V and J calls and clone size come straight from that table; D and trimming were deduced from the DNA. The sample table shows some 260,000 clones, and 80% to 90% are seen once. The top ten clonotypes cover about 9.4% of the sample.

At the junction V is shortened by 7 bases and J by 7 bases; bases outside the gene matches: 16. CDR1 and CDR2 are drawn from the germline V gene (reference sequence): MNHEY, SMNVEV. The CDR3 holds 16 amino acids from the cysteine to the phenylalanine. Left in the record is the CDR3 DNA by itself, 48 bases read in frame from the first base. The receptor was derived from an older woman with COVID-19, enrolled during active disease. The receptor chain draws on TRBV27 and TRBJ1-2; TRBD1 agrees with 9 junctional bases. Sample: peripheral blood. CDR3 region: CASTPTPGQGTSGYTF. The DNA sequence is TGTGCCAGCACCCCGACCCCGGGACAGGGTACTAGTGGCTACACCTTC.